This entry lists 16 T cell receptor beta chains sequenced from one sample in a study of T cells in Graves' hyperthyroidism and ophthalmopathy. Researchers amplified the TCR beta CDR3 regions from RNA transcripts. An initial round of RT-PCR targeting the TCR CDR3 relied on the HTBI primer set. From the multiplex PCR reads, TCRdb called clonotypes with MiXCR, one entry per CDR3 protein. The profile shows 250,000 to 300,000 distinct CDR3 sequences, approximately 14% of them singletons. Source material: blood. These TCRs come from a middle-aged woman with Graves' hyperthyroidism that later progressed to Graves' ophthalmopathy.

The J gene is TRBJ2-1, the V gene TRBV5-1; 12 positions match TRBD2. The germline gives CDR1 SGHRS, CDR2 YFSETQ. The junction had 5 bases not matched to a gene; V was cut back by 2 bases and J by 8 bases. The CDR3 loop spans 15 amino acids. The CDR3 DNA sequence: TGCGCCAGCAGCTTCCGGACTAGCGGGATAGATGAGCAGTTCTTC. This gives the protein CASSFRTSGIDEQFF.

This clonotype was counted many times. The V gene is TRBV11-2, the J gene TRBJ2-7; 11 bases match TRBD1. Germline V gene lookup returns CDR1 SGHAT and CDR2 FQNNGV. The CDR3 totals 15 residues. The V segment lost 6 bases and the J segment 5 bases; nucleotides outside the gene matches: 9. CDR3 region: CASRPAPGQGDEQYF. Here the CDR3 DNA reads TGTGCCAGCAGGCCCGCGCCGGGACAGGGGGACGAGCAGTACTTC.

In its sample, this clonotype was seen many times. This chain links TRBV5-5 with TRBJ2-1; 8 bases match TRBD2. Germline CDR1 is SGHKS and CDR2 is YYEKEE (reference sequence). There are 15 residues in the CDR3. V shed 0 bases and J 7 bases; nucleotides not matched to a gene: 6. CDR3 amino acids: CASSLGLARQNEQFF. The CDR3 DNA reads TGTGCCAGCAGCTTGGGACTAGCGAGGCAGAATGAGCAGTTCTTC. The whole variable domain, filled in from reference TRBV5-5 and TRBJ2-1, reads DAGVTQSPTHLIKTRGQQVTLRCSPISGHKSVSWYQQVLGQGPQFIFQYYEKEERGRGNFPDRFSARQFPNYSSELNVNALLLGDSALYLCASSLGLARQNEQFFGPGTRLTVL.

This clonotype was picked up a small number of times. V and J are TRBV7-9 and TRBJ2-1; D not certain. The V gene lost 1 base and the J gene lost 10 bases, with 8 bases spanning the gap. The germline CDR1 and CDR2 sequences are SEHNR and FQNEAQ (reference sequence). This CDR3 comprises 12 residues. The CDR3 sequence is CASSLEGTEQFF. The CDR3 bases are TGTGCCAGCAGCTTAGAGGGTACAGAGCAGTTCTTC. The entire variable domain, with the rest obtained from reference TRBV7-9 and TRBJ2-1, is as follows: DTGVSQNPRHKITKRGQNVTFRCDPISEHNRLYWYRQTLGQGPEFLTYFQNEAQLEKSRLLSDRFSAERPKGSFSTLEIQRTEQGDSAMYLCASSLEGTEQFFGPGTRLTVL.

This clonotype was counted many times. This chain links TRBV10-3 with TRBJ1-1, with D possibly TRBD1 on 6 matching bases. Trimming took 8 bases from V and 7 from J, leaving 11 bases between them. This CDR3 is 11 amino acids long. Germline CDR1 reads ENHRY; CDR2 reads SYGVKD. CDR3 loop: CAISGQLEAFF. The CDR3 region has the DNA TGTGCCATCTCAGGACAGCTTGAAGCTTTCTTT.

This clonotype was recorded many times. The chain is built from TRBV20-1 and TRBJ2-5; 11 bases are shared with TRBD2. V was clipped by 5 bases and J by 2 bases; unmatched bases: 10. This CDR3 is built from 16 residues. Germline lookup yields CDR1 DFQATT and CDR2 SNEGSKA (reference sequence). CDR3 region: CSALKLAGGTQETQYF. CDR3 in DNA: TGCAGTGCTCTCAAATTAGCGGGGGGGACTCAAGAGACCCAGTACTTC.

This clonotype was found many times. J is TRBJ2-5 and V is TRBV7-9; tentative D call: TRBD1 (7 bases). The germline V gene encodes CDR1 SEHNR and CDR2 FQNEAQ (reference sequence). The V and J ends lost 1 base and 5 bases respectively, with 20 bases between them. The CDR3 consists of 17 residues. The CDR3 protein is CASSLGSGTAGWETQYF. CDR3 coding DNA: TGTGCCAGCAGCTTAGGGTCCGGGACAGCGGGCTGGGAGACCCAGTACTTC.

This clonotype occurred many times. The chain has TRBV28 and TRBJ1-5, with D hard to call. The V and J ends lost 6 bases and 0 bases respectively, with 9 bases between them. CDR1 MDHEN and CDR2 SYDVKM come from the germline V gene. The CDR3 is 14 amino acids. The DNA of the CDR3 is TGTGCCAGCAGGCTTTTATATAGCAATCAGCCCCAGCATTTT. Translation: CASRLLYSNQPQHF.

This clonotype has a count of ten or more. The rearrangement links TRBV24-1 to TRBJ2-2, with D tentatively TRBD2 (5 bases). CDR3 length equals 13 residues. Trimming took 10 bases from V and 7 from J, leaving 15 bases between them. CDR1 is KGHDR, CDR2 SFDVKD, per germline. The CDR3 is CATERRGNGELFF. The DNA of the CDR3 is TGTGCCACTGAGCGGAGAGGAAACGGGGAGCTGTTTTTT.

This clonotype appeared a few times. The V gene is TRBV14, the J gene TRBJ2-1, with TRBD1 matching over 8 bases. The germline CDR1 and CDR2 sequences are SGHDN and FVKESK. The J segment lost 7 bases and the V segment lost 6 bases, leaving 2 bases of the junction unmatched. This CDR3 is built from 12 residues. CDR3 coding DNA: TGTGCCAGCAGAGACAGGGGTAATGAGCAGTTCTTC. Translated, it gives CASRDRGNEQFF.

This clonotype was recorded many times. The chain recombines TRBV6-2 or TRBV6-3 with TRBJ2-3; 9 bases agree with TRBD2. V was pared by 4 bases and J by 2 bases, with 10 bases of the junction left unmatched. The CDR3 contains 17 residues. The germline gives CDR1 MNHEY, CDR2 SVGEGT. CDR3 amino acids: CASSFALAGEDTDTQYF. The DNA of the CDR3 is TGTGCCAGCAGTTTCGCCTTAGCGGGAGAGGACACAGATACGCAGTATTTT.

This clonotype was recorded once. A much larger clone sits a single nucleotide away, making a read error possible. V and J are TRBV11-2 and TRBJ2-7, with D perhaps given as TRBD1 or TRBD2 (5 bases each). CDR1 is SGHAT, CDR2 FQNNGV, per germline. CDR3 size: 21 residues. The DNA of the CDR3 is TGTGTCAGCAGCCAGGCTTATACCTGGGACGAACCTCCGAAATCGATCTACGAGCAGTACTTC. Residues: CVSSQAYTWDEPPKSIYEQYF.

This clonotype came up many times. The genes are TRBV6-6 and TRBJ2-1; D is unclear. The ends were cut back, 0 bases at V and 9 bases at J, with 9 bases in the middle. This CDR3 contains 13 residues. Germline CDR1 is MNHNY and CDR2 is SVGAGI (reference sequence). DNA for the CDR3: TGTGCCAGCAGTTACTCGTGGGCGGCTGAGCAGTTCTTC. Its translation: CASSYSWAAEQFF.

Many counts were recorded for this clonotype. The chain couples TRBV27 to TRBJ2-7; the D gene is possibly TRBD1 (6 bases). Deletions cut 6 bases from V and 6 bases from J, with 15 bases between. The CDR3 is made up of 13 amino acids. CDR1 is MNHEY and CDR2 is SMNVEV in the germline V gene (reference sequence). CDR3 bases: TGTGCCAGCAGGGAATTACAGGGTGGCGAGCAGTACTTC. Residues: CASRELQGGEQYF.

This clonotype was seen ten or more times. V and J are TRBV11-2 and TRBJ2-7; TRBD2 matches 7 bases. The V segment lost 4 bases and the J segment 5 bases; nucleotides outside the gene matches: 11. Germline V lookup: CDR1 SGHAT, CDR2 FQNNGV. The CDR3 length is 15 residues. CDR3 in DNA: TGTGCCAGCAGCTCCTTAGCGGGTCGATCTCACGAGCAGTACTTC. It codes for CASSSLAGRSHEQYF.

This clonotype was seen at least ten times. The J gene is TRBJ2-7, the V gene TRBV2; 9 bases fit TRBD2. The CDR3 spans 14 residues. J was trimmed by 3 bases and V by 4 bases; bases with no gene match: 4. Per the germline V gene, CDR1 is SNHLY and CDR2 is FYNNEI. The CDR3 DNA follows: TGTGCCAGCAGTGTGACTAGCGGTCTCTACGAGCAGTACTTC. It codes for CASSVTSGLYEQYF.